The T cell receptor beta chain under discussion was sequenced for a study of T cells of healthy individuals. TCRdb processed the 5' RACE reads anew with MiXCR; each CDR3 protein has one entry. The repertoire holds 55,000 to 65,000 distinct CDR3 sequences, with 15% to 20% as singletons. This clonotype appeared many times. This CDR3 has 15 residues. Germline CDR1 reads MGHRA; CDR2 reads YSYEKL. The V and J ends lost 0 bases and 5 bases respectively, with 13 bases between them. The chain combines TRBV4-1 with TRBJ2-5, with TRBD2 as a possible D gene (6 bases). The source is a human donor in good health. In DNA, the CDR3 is TGCGCCAGCAGCCAAGATATCCTGGGGAGGGAGACCCAGTACTTC. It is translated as CASSQDILGRETQYF.